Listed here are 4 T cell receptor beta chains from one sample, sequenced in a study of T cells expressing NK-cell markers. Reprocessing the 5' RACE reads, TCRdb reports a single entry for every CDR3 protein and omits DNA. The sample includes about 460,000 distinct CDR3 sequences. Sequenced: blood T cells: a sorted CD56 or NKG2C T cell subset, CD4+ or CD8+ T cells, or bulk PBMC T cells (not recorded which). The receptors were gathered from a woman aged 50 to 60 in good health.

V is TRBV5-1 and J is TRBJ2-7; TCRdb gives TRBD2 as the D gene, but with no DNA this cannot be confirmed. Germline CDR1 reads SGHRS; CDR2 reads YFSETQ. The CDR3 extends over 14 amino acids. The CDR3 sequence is CASSFYKAHYEQYF.

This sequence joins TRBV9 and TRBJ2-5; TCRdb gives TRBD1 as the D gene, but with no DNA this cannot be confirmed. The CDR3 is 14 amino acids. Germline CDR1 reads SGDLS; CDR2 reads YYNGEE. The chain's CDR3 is CASSVGALRETQYF.

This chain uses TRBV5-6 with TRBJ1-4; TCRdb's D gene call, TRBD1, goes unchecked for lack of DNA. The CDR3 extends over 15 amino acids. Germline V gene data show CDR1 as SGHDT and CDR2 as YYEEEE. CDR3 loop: CASSQTGQLNEKLFF. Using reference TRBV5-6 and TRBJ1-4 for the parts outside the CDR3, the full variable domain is DAGVTQSPTHLIKTRGQQVTLRCSPKSGHDTVSWYQQALGQGPQFIFQYYEEEERQRGNFPDRFSGHQFPNYSSELNVNALLLGDSALYLCASSQTGQLNEKLFFGSGTQLSVL.

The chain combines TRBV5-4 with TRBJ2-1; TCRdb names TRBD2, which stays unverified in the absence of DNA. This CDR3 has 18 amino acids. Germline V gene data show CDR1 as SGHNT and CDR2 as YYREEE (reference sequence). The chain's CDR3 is CASSLRGQGRGSYNEQFF.